These 3 T cell receptor beta chains came from one sample sequenced in a study of T cells in Graves' hyperthyroidism and ophthalmopathy (dated 2019 in TCRdb). The library was produced with multiplex PCR. These reads were obtained on an Illumina HiSeq 2000. The TCR beta CDR3 regions were amplified from RNA transcripts. The first round of RT-PCR for the TCR CDR3 was performed with the HTBI primer set and the Qiagen OneStep RT-PCR kit. TCRdb reprocessed the public reads (quality trimming at Q25 with fastp, clone calling with MiXCR) and kept in-frame beta chains. Rows matching on CDR3 protein sequence are summarized as one entry with the most common DNA and genes. In all, the sample holds around 370,000 distinct CDR3 sequences, and under 20% of those were seen once. Around 40% of the sample goes to the ten largest clones. Sequencing used blood. The receptor set was obtained from a man between 18 and 35 years old with Graves' ophthalmopathy.

The genes are TRBV6-1 and TRBJ2-1, with D tentatively TRBD2 (5 bases). Germline V gene lookup returns CDR1 MNHNS and CDR2 SASEGT. Trimming removed 5 bases from V and 12 bases from J, with 17 bases in between. The CDR3 has 13 amino acids. The CDR3 protein is CASSPVAGGWQFF. CDR3 sequence (DNA): TGTGCCAGCAGTCCGGTGGCGGGTGGGTGGCAGTTCTTC.

This clonotype was detected ten times or more. The gene calls are TRBV20-1 and TRBJ2-7; no clear D. Germline V gene data show CDR1 as DFQATT and CDR2 as SNEGSKA (reference sequence). CDR3 length: 15 amino acids. The V end lost 3 bases, the J end lost 3 bases, and 18 bases lay between the germline ends. CDR3 DNA sequence: TGCAGTGCTAGGGCCGGTTTTCTCTCGGTCTACGAGCAGTACTTC. The encoded protein is CSARAGFLSVYEQYF.

In its sample, this clonotype was seen many times. The rearrangement links TRBV6-1 to TRBJ2-2, with a tentative D call TRBD1 (6 bases). CDR3 length: 15 residues. V lost 5 bases and J lost 3, with 13 bases in between. The V gene's germline CDR1 is MNHNS and CDR2 SASEGT. CDR3 region: CASSNPDSYTGELFF. The DNA for the CDR3 is TGTGCCAGCAGTAACCCGGACAGCTACACCGGGGAGCTGTTTTTT.